This note documents a single TCR beta chain sequence. Its antigen target is currently unknown. Base qualities are not provided; no much larger clone lies one nucleotide away. These data belong to a study of beta chain features in type 1 diabetes (dated by TCRdb to the late 2010s). For the wider study: Mean age, gender distribution, total cell number and subset yield did not differ between patients and healthy donors. Regulatory and stem cell-like memory subsets were obtained from only 8 patients and about 8 healthy donors, while naive and central memory subsets were obtained from all 28 donors. In the study, TCRB repertoires of sorted circulating CD4+ T cell subsets from recently diagnosed type 1 diabetes patients were compared with those of matched healthy donors. Across all samples, about 110 million sorted cells were examined, and cell number per subset correlated strongly with RNA yield. The full study reports these points: A moderate but significant shortening of TCRB CDR3 length was observed in type 1 diabetes patients in all four CD4+ subsets. Sequencing cDNA rather than genomic DNA could over-represent highly expressing activated cells, although activation and CD3 levels did not differ between groups. At VDJ recombination sites, patients with type 1 diabetes made fewer insertions and deleted more nucleotides, a pattern implying thymic rearrangement abnormalities. The naive, central memory and regulatory TCRB repertoires appeared to resemble one another more closely among patients than among healthy donors. Shorter templates might have been favored by PCR, but patient and control samples were amplified and corrected together, so both groups would have been affected equally by any skew. Only small numbers of individuals were included in the HLA sub-analyses, which left unresolved whether HLA type had any influence on TCRB rearrangement.

Each donor gave one peripheral blood draw, approximately 100 mL on average, collected into heparinised tubes. Naive, central memory, regulatory and stem cell-like memory CD4+ T cells were sorted on a BD FACSAria II using a panel including CD45RO, CCR7, CD25, CD127, CD95 and CD27. Every sorted population had a purity above 98%. PBMCs were isolated right away by Lymphoprep density gradient centrifugation and were stained directly, without culture. Samples were stained and sorted in pairs, with one healthy donor and one patient per experiment, so that batch effects were minimized. The entire isolated RNA was reverse transcribed using the High Capacity cDNA Reverse Transcription Kit, and thus expressed TCRB transcripts were sequenced. Deep immunoSEQ sequencing was applied to naive, central memory and regulatory T cell samples, giving an average of roughly 3.5 million total reads per sample. After sorted cells were lysed in RLT buffer, RNA was extracted with DNase-treated RNeasy Micro or Mini kits, with the choice depending on cell number. Each cell subset was processed on its own to prevent cross-contamination, while patient and healthy donor samples were processed together. The immunoSEQ multiplex PCR was used to amplify TCRB sequences from cDNA, yielding 87-bp fragments that span the CDR3 region. Sequencing of the amplicons was performed on the Illumina HiSeq platform. Per the original workflow: Synthetic template baselines were used to correct PCR bias computationally, reads within Hamming distance 2 were collapsed together, and singletons that could not be merged were discarded. Reads were aligned against IMGT to assign V, D and J genes, CDR3 length and insertions or deletions at six rearrangement sites. Within each subset, clonotype counts were normalized to sorted cell number, after which true diversity and Gini coefficients were computed with the tcR R package. The overlap coefficient, calculated on TCRB nucleotide sequences, was used to measure repertoire sharing. TCRdb's version of the immuneACCESS table is confined to in-frame rearrangements and falls short of the full clone set. An unresolved V gene accounts for under half of the shortfall where checked; the remainder is of unknown origin. The V and J calls and clone size were taken over from that table, and D and trimming were inferred from the DNA. A total of around 300,000 clones appear in this sample, about 14% of them only once. Under 8.5% of the sample is taken by the ten largest.

CDR1 and CDR2, looked up from the germline V gene, are SGHTA and FQGNSA. The CDR3 covers 17 residues, taking in both the cysteine and the phenylalanine. CDR3 DNA is the only sequence kept; it has 51 bases, read in frame from the first base. V is cut back by 6 bases and J by 5 bases, with 15 bases in the junction unmatched. The material sequenced was central memory CD4+ T cells from blood. The TCR was taken from a man aged 25 to 40 in good health. The chain is encoded by TRBV7-2 joined to TRBJ2-2, with 7 bases aligning to TRBD1. The CDR3 reads as follows: CASRLSGTAEYTGELFF. The nucleotide sequence is given as TGTGCCAGCAGACTCTCCGGGACAGCGGAATATACCGGGGAGCTGTTTTTT.